The 23 T cell receptor beta chains below were found in one sample sequenced in a study of cytomegalovirus exposure and HLA in healthy donors. The PCR contained 60 Vbeta and 13 Jbeta primers. Produced via immunoSEQ multiplex PCR; TCRdb's table is partial and in-frame only. The sample contains 250,000 to 350,000 clones, roughly 88% of which appear only once. The sequencing input was PBMCs. The receptors were gathered from a man aged 35 to 55 in good health and CMV-seropositive.

The chain has TRBV5-4 and TRBJ2-7, with 9 bases identical to TRBD1. Germline values: CDR1 SGHNT, CDR2 YYREEE (reference sequence). The CDR3 loop spans 15 amino acids. Trimming took 0 bases from V and 4 from J; bases not matched to a gene: 5. The CDR3 spells CASSLVDRGNYEQYF. CDR3 sequence (DNA): TGTGCCAGCAGCTTGGTGGACAGGGGTAATTACGAGCAGTACTTC.

This clone has a handful of counts. The genes are TRBV6-6 and TRBJ1-1; the D gene is possibly TRBD1 (5 bases). The CDR3 has 14 amino acids. The V end was cut by 2 bases, the J end by 1 base, with 8 bases between. Germline CDR1 MNHNY, CDR2 SVGAGI (reference sequence). In DNA, the CDR3 is TGTGCCAGCAGTTACGGAGGGGCGAACACTGAAGCTTTCTTT. Translating gives CASSYGGANTEAFF.

The chain carries TRBV7-9 and TRBJ2-7, with D perhaps matching TRBD1 (6 bases). Germline CDR1 is SEHNR and CDR2 is FQNEAQ (reference sequence). This CDR3 is 15 amino acids long. V lost 0 bases and J lost 5, with 14 bases in between. The CDR3 DNA reads TGTGCCAGCAGCTTAGCGTCTGGGACACAGCACGAGCAGTACTTC. It codes for CASSLASGTQHEQYF.

This clone was recorded a few times. The CDR3 DNA follows: TGTGCCAGCAGTGACCCGGGGAGGATGAACACTGAAGCTTTCTTT. It encodes CASSDPGRMNTEAFF. This chain joins TRBV6-1 and TRBJ1-1; D ambiguous. The germline V gene has CDR1 MNHNS and CDR2 SASEGT. This CDR3 is built from 15 residues. V lost 3 bases, J lost 0 bases, and 11 bases lay in between.

CDR3 in DNA: TGTGCCAGCAGCCAATTGAGCGCCGGGGAGCTGTTTTTT. This sequence encodes CASSQLSAGELFF. The chain carries TRBV16 and TRBJ2-2, with unresolved D. The germline V and J ends were trimmed by 1 base and 6 bases, with 6 bases remaining between them. The length of the CDR3 is 13 residues. The germline V gene has CDR1 KGHSY and CDR2 FQNENV.

The CDR3 region has the DNA TGCGCCAGTCAGGAAGGGACTGGAGGGGCGGTGGGGGAGCTGTTTTTT. This codes for CASQEGTGGAVGELFF. The V and J genes are TRBV10-2 and TRBJ2-2, with D possibly TRBD2 on 6 matching bases. Between the trimmed V and J ends, which lost 9 bases and 8 bases, there was a span of 25 bases. Per the germline V gene, CDR1 is WSHSY and CDR2 is SAAADI. The CDR3 length is 16 residues.

The CDR3 DNA is TGTGCCAGCAGCTTAAGGCAGGTAGCGCGCGAGCAGTACTTC. This translates into CASSLRQVAREQYF. The chain is built from TRBV11-2 and TRBJ2-7; possibly TRBD2 for D (5 bases). The germline V gene encodes CDR1 SGHAT and CDR2 FQNNGV. The CDR3 totals 14 residues. The V end lost 2 bases, the J end lost 6 bases, and 14 bases lay between the germline ends.

This chain connects TRBV15 to TRBJ2-3; a possible D gene is TRBD2 (5 bases). The V end was cut by 1 base, the J end by 4 bases, with 18 bases between. Germline CDR1 LNHNV, CDR2 YYDKDF (reference sequence). The CDR3 consists of 17 residues. The CDR3 bases are TGTGCCACCAGCAGAGCTCGGAGTAGCGAAGGCGCAGATACGCAGTATTTT. Translation: CATSRARSSEGADTQYF.

The chain uses TRBV29-1 and TRBJ1-1; D is perhaps TRBD1 (6 bases). CDR1 and CDR2 from the germline V gene are SQVTM and ANQGSEA. There are 14 residues in the CDR3. Trimming left V 2 bases short and J 3 bases short, with 13 bases between. The CDR3 loop reads CSVERGAVDTEAFF. CDR3 DNA: TGCAGCGTTGAACGGGGGGCGGTGGACACTGAAGCTTTCTTT. The variable domain in full, completed from reference TRBV29-1 and TRBJ1-1, reads SAVISQKPSRDICQRGTSLTIQCQVDSQVTMMFWYRQQPGQSLTLIATANQGSEATYESGFVIDKFPISRPNLTFSTLTVSNMSPEDSSIYLCSVERGAVDTEAFFGQGTRLTVV.

The CDR3, as DNA: TGTGCCAGCAGTCCGCTAAGGGGTTCCACCGGGGAGCTGTTTTTT. Protein product: CASSPLRGSTGELFF. J is TRBJ2-2 and V is TRBV27, with D maybe TRBD1 (5 bases). The ends were cut back, 5 bases at V and 4 bases at J, with 14 bases in the middle. The CDR3 has 15 residues. The germline CDR1 and CDR2 sequences are MNHEY and SMNVEV (reference sequence).

Only one count was recorded for this clone. CDR3 nucleotide sequence: TGTGCCAGCTCCGGACAGGGACTGTCAGTGCGCACTGAAGCTTTCTTT. Its translation: CASSGQGLSVRTEAFF. The chain employs TRBV18 and TRBJ1-1; 8 bases are a match to TRBD1. Germline V gives CDR1 KGHSH, CDR2 LQKENI. There are 16 residues in the CDR3. V gave up 6 bases and J gave up 4 bases; unmatched junction bases: 13.

V gene TRBV28 combines with J gene TRBJ2-1; the match to TRBD2 covers 12 bases. This CDR3 has 16 residues. Germline V gives CDR1 MDHEN, CDR2 SYDVKM. With V trimmed by 5 bases and J by 5 bases, 7 bases remained unmatched. The CDR3 here is CASSPLAGGIHNEQFF. The CDR3, as DNA: TGTGCCAGCAGTCCACTAGCGGGAGGAATCCACAATGAGCAGTTCTTC.

The chain carries TRBV30 and TRBJ1-3; the D gene is possibly TRBD1 (5 bases). CDR3 size: 14 residues. In germline, CDR1 is GTSNPN, CDR2 SVGIG (reference sequence). V lost 0 bases, J lost 4 bases, and 10 bases lay in between. The CDR3 bases are TGTGCCTGGAGTGTAGGGGTTGGCGGAAACACCATATATTTT. Translated, it gives CAWSVGVGGNTIYF.

V is TRBV11-2 and J is TRBJ2-1; 8 bases line up with TRBD2. The ends lost 1 base at V and 6 bases at J; junction bases unmatched: 5. Germline-derived CDR1 and CDR2 are SGHAT and FQNNGV. The CDR3 runs 15 residues. The CDR3 here is CASSLVREGRNEQFF. CDR3 sequence (DNA): TGTGCCAGCAGCTTAGTACGGGAGGGGCGCAATGAGCAGTTCTTC.

The chain has TRBV19 and TRBJ1-1; no clear D. V was clipped by 1 base and J by 0 bases, with 9 bases between them. Looked up from germline, CDR1 is LNHDA and CDR2 is SQIVND (reference sequence). The CDR3 contains 15 residues. This chain's CDR3 is CASSIAGPLNTEAFF. In nucleotides, the CDR3 is TGTGCCAGTAGTATAGCGGGTCCGTTGAACACTGAAGCTTTCTTT. The full variable domain, with the rest looked up from reference TRBV19 and TRBJ1-1, is DGGITQSPKYLFRKEGQNVTLSCEQNLNHDAMYWYRQDPGQGLRLIYYSQIVNDFQKGDIAEGYSVSREKKESFPLTVTSAQKNPTAFYLCASSIAGPLNTEAFFGQGTRLTVV.

The V gene is TRBV18, the J gene TRBJ2-1; 11 positions agree with TRBD1. This CDR3 contains 15 residues. Looked up from germline, CDR1 is KGHSH and CDR2 is LQKENI. Trimming cost V 2 bases and J 6 bases; bases outside gene matches: 3. CDR3 amino acids: CASSPTGTGGNEQFF. As DNA, the CDR3 is TGTGCCAGCTCACCAACCGGGACAGGGGGCAATGAGCAGTTCTTC.

The genes are TRBV19 and TRBJ2-5; 11 nucleotides align to TRBD2. Germline V lookup: CDR1 LNHDA, CDR2 SQIVND (reference sequence). V shed 3 bases, J shed 5 bases, and the junction held 5 bases outside the gene matches. This CDR3 comprises 15 residues. CDR3 loop: CASSMGLAGGETQYF. CDR3 sequence (DNA): TGTGCCAGTAGTATGGGCCTAGCGGGAGGTGAGACCCAGTACTTC. Variable domain in full (rest from reference TRBV19 and TRBJ2-5): DGGITQSPKYLFRKEGQNVTLSCEQNLNHDAMYWYRQDPGQGLRLIYYSQIVNDFQKGDIAEGYSVSREKKESFPLTVTSAQKNPTAFYLCASSMGLAGGETQYFGPGTRLLVL.

The J gene is TRBJ2-7, the V gene TRBV27, with 9 bases identical to TRBD2. This CDR3 spans 16 amino acids. The germline V gene has CDR1 MNHEY and CDR2 SMNVEV (reference sequence). V lost 5 bases to trimming and J lost 0 bases; unmatched junction nucleotides: 8. The CDR3 DNA reads TGTGCCAGCAGTCCGGACTATAGCGGGAGCTCCTACGAGCAGTACTTC. This gives the protein CASSPDYSGSSYEQYF.

This clone is a singleton in its sample. The V call is TRBV2, the J call TRBJ2-4, with D possibly TRBD1 on 6 matching bases. Germline V gene lookup returns CDR1 SNHLY and CDR2 FYNNEI. The V gene lost 4 bases and the J gene lost 6 bases, with 16 bases spanning the gap. This CDR3 comprises 15 residues. The CDR3 region is CASSANRGQSNIQYF. The CDR3 coding sequence is TGTGCCAGCAGTGCCAACCGCGGACAGTCAAACATTCAGTACTTC.

As DNA, the CDR3 is TGTGCCAGCAGTCGACAGGGGGGGCTAAAGGCCCATCAGCCCCAGCATTTT. This codes for CASSRQGGLKAHQPQHF. The chain couples TRBV28 to TRBJ1-5, with TRBD1 matching 9 bases. The CDR3 loop spans 17 amino acids. V shed 5 bases, J shed 5 bases, and the junction held 13 bases outside the gene matches. From germline, CDR1 is MDHEN and CDR2 SYDVKM.

The V gene is TRBV29-1, the J gene TRBJ2-5; D is ambiguous. Germline CDR1 reads SQVTM; CDR2 reads ANQGSEA. CDR3 length: 12 residues. Trimming left V 4 bases short and J 5 bases short, with 11 bases between. The CDR3 loop is CSVVSLWETQYF. The CDR3 DNA follows: TGCAGCGTTGTTAGCCTTTGGGAGACCCAGTACTTC.

The chain has TRBV29-1 and TRBJ1-2, with 12 positions matching TRBD1. The germline V gene encodes CDR1 SQVTM and CDR2 ANQGSEA. This CDR3 is 15 amino acids long. Trimming at V came to 0 bases and at J to 4 bases, leaving 3 bases not matched to a gene. CDR3 loop: CSVEDRGQGAYGYTF. The DNA of the CDR3 is TGCAGCGTTGAAGATCGGGGACAGGGGGCCTATGGCTACACCTTC.

The rearrangement uses TRBV6-5 and TRBJ2-7; TRBD2 aligns across 7 bases. V was clipped by 9 bases and J by 2 bases; unmatched bases: 4. The CDR3 has 12 residues. Germline loops: CDR1 MNHEY, CDR2 SVGAGI. This CDR3 reads CASTSEAYEQYF. The CDR3 bases are TGTGCCAGTACTAGCGAGGCCTACGAGCAGTACTTC.